The 7 T cell receptor beta chains listed next were all sequenced from one sample in a study of blood T cells in healthy people across ages. A sample-barcoded 5' primer and a J-beta primer mix were used in a second PCR of about 6 to 12 cycles. TCRdb re-analysed the 5' RACE reads in MiXCR, keeping a single row per CDR3 protein. The sample lists roughly 1 million distinct CDR3 sequences; less than 25% were seen once. These data were also filed under a second study, of T cells of mothers and their children.

What was sequenced was blood. The receptors stem from a girl aged 2 to 10 in good health.

The rearrangement joins TRBV20-1 to TRBJ2-1; possible D gene TRBD2, 5 bases. The J call may be faulty, since TRBJ2-5 better matches the DNA end. The CDR3 runs to 15 residues. Germline lookup yields CDR1 DFQATT and CDR2 SNEGSKA (reference sequence). The CDR3 DNA sequence: TGCAGTGCCCCCGAGGGTATGGCCTTCTCGGAGACCCAGTACTTC. This encodes CSAPEGMAFSETQYF.

The chain uses TRBV3-1 and TRBJ2-7; the D gene is possibly TRBD1 (6 bases). Germline lookup yields CDR1 LGHDT and CDR2 YNNKEL (reference sequence). Trimming stripped 0 bases from V and 6 bases from J, with 12 bases between. The CDR3 is 14 residues long. The CDR3 nucleotides are TGTGCCAGCAGCCAAGAGAACAGGGTCACCGAGCAGTACTTC. As protein: CASSQENRVTEQYF.

This clonotype was detected a few times. The rearrangement links TRBV6-5 to TRBJ2-5, with a tentative D call TRBD1 (5 bases). Trimming removed 8 bases from V and 9 bases from J, with 25 bases in between. The CDR3 contains 15 residues. CDR1 is MNHEY and CDR2 is SVGAGI in the germline V gene. CDR3 sequence reads: CASRPRTPKAPAQYF. The DNA of the CDR3 is TGTGCCAGCCGCCCCCGGACACCTAAAGCTCCGGCCCAGTACTTC.

This rearrangement joins TRBV27 to TRBJ2-3; the match to TRBD1 covers 9 bases. Germline values: CDR1 MNHEY, CDR2 SMNVEV (reference sequence). The CDR3 is 15 residues long. The V segment lost 6 bases and the J segment 5 bases; nucleotides outside the gene matches: 9. CDR3 amino acids: CASRKPPGQGDTQYF. DNA for the CDR3: TGTGCCAGCAGAAAGCCCCCGGGACAGGGAGATACGCAGTATTTT.

As to this clonotype: This is likely a read error, given that the CDR3 carries no conserved phenylalanine or tryptophan at its end. The J gene is TRBJ2-1, the V gene TRBV7-3, with 13 bases fitting TRBD2. The ends lost 5 bases at V and 9 bases at J; junction bases unmatched: 4. The CDR3 sequence is 14 residues long. CDR1 SGHTA and CDR2 FQGTGA come from the germline V gene. Here the CDR3 DNA reads TGTGCCAGCAGCGACGGACTAGCGGGAGTTGAGCAGTTCTGC. This encodes CASSDGLAGVEQFC.

The chain carries TRBV2 and TRBJ2-5, with D unclear. V lost 0 bases and J 2 bases, leaving 10 bases between the germline ends. The CDR3 spans 15 residues. Germline loops: CDR1 SNHLY, CDR2 FYNNEI. DNA for the CDR3: TGTGCCAGCAGTGAAGCGCTTTATTCTCAAGAGACCCAGTACTTC. It codes for CASSEALYSQETQYF. The full variable domain, completed using reference TRBV2 and TRBJ2-5, is EPEVTQTPSHQVTQMGQEVILRCVPISNHLYFYWYRQILGQKVEFLVSFYNNEISEKSEIFDDQFSVERPDGSNFTLKIRSTKLEDSAMYFCASSEALYSQETQYFGPGTRLLVL.

J is TRBJ2-2 and V is TRBV20-1; maybe TRBD1 (5 bases). The V and J ends lost 4 bases and 0 bases respectively, with 6 bases between them. Germline V gives CDR1 DFQATT, CDR2 SNEGSKA (reference sequence). The CDR3 consists of 13 residues. The CDR3 DNA follows: TGCAGTGCTACGACAGCGAACACCGGGGAGCTGTTTTTT. Amino acids: CSATTANTGELFF.